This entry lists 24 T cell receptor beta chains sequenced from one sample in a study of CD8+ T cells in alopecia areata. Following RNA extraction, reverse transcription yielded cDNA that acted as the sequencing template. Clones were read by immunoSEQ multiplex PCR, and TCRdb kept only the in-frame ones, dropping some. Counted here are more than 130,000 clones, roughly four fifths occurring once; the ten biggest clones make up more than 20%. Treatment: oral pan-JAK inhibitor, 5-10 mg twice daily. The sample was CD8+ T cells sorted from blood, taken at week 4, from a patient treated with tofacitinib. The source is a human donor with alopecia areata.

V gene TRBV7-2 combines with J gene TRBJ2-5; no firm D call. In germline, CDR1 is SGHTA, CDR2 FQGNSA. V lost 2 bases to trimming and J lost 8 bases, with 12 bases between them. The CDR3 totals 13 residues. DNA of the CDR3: TGTGCCAGCAGCTTACCAGAGGCTCGTACCCAGTACTTC. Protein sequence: CASSLPEARTQYF.

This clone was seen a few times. CDR3 coding DNA: TGTGCTAGTGGTTCCCAGAGTCCCAACAATGAGCAGTTCTTC. It translates to CASGSQSPNNEQFF. The V gene is TRBV12-5, the J gene TRBJ2-1; D call uncertain. V was cut by 4 bases and J by 5 bases, with 12 bases left in between. The germline gives CDR1 LGHNT, CDR2 FRNRAP. The CDR3 is made up of 14 amino acids.

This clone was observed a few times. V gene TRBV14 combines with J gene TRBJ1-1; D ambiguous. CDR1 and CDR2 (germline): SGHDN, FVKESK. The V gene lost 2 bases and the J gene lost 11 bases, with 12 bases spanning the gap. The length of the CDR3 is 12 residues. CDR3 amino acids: CASSQTSRRAFF. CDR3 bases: TGTGCCAGCAGCCAAACATCACGCAGGGCTTTCTTT.

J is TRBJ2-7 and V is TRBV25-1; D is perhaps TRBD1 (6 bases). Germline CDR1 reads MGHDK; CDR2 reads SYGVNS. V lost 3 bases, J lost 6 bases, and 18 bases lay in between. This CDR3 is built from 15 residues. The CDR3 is CASSDLNRDDGEQYF. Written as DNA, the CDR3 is TGTGCCAGCAGTGACCTAAACAGGGACGATGGCGAGCAGTACTTC.

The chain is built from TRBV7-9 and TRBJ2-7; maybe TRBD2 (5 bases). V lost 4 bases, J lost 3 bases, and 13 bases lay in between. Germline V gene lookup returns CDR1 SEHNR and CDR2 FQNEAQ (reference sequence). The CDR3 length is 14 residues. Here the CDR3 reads CASSSDSIFYEQYF. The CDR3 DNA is TGTGCCAGCAGCTCGGACTCGATCTTCTACGAGCAGTACTTC. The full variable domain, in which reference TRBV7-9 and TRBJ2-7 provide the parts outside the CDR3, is DTGVSQNPRHKITKRGQNVTFRCDPISEHNRLYWYRQTLGQGPEFLTYFQNEAQLEKSRLLSDRFSAERPKGSFSTLEIQRTEQGDSAMYLCASSSDSIFYEQYFGPGTRLTVT.

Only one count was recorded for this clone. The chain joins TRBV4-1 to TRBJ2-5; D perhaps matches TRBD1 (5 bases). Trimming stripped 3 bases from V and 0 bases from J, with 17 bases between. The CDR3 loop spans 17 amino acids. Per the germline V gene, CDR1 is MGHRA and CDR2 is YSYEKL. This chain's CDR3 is CASSHQRGQADQETQYF. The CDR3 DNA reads TGCGCCAGCAGCCATCAAAGGGGCCAAGCCGACCAAGAGACCCAGTACTTC.

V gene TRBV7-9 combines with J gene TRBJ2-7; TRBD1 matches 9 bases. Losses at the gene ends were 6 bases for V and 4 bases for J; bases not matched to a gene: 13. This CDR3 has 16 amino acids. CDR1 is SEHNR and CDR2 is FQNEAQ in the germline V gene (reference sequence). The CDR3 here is CASSSWGGQGSYEQYF. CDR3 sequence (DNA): TGTGCCAGCAGTTCCTGGGGGGGACAGGGTTCATACGAGCAGTACTTC.

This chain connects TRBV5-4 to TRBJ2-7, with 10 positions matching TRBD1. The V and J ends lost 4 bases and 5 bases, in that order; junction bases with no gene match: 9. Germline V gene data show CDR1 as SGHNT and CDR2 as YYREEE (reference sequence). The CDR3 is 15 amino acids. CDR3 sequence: CASSLRTGGIDEQYF. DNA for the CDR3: TGTGCCAGCAGCCTGAGGACAGGGGGGATAGACGAGCAGTACTTC. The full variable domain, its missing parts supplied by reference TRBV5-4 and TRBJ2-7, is ETGVTQSPTHLIKTRGQQVTLRCSSQSGHNTVSWYQQALGQGPQFIFQYYREEENGRGNFPPRFSGLQFPNYSSELNVNALELDDSALYLCASSLRTGGIDEQYFGPGTRLTVT.

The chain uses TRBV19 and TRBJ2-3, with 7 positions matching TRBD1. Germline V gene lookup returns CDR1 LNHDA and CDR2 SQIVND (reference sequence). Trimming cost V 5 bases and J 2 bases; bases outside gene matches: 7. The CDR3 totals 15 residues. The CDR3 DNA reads TGTGCCAGTAGTCCCCGGGACAGCTACACAGATACGCAGTATTTT. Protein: CASSPRDSYTDTQYF.

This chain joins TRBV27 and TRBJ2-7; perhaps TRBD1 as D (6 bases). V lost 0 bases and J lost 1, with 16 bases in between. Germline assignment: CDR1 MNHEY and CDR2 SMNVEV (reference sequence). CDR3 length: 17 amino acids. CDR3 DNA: TGTGCCAGCAGTTTATCGGGAATCGGCAGGGGATCCTACGAGCAGTACTTC. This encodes CASSLSGIGRGSYEQYF.

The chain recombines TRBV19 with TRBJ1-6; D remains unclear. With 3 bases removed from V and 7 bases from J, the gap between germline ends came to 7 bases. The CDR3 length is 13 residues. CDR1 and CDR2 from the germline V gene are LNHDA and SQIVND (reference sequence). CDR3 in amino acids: CASSIMGNSPLHF. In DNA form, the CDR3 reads TGTGCCAGTAGTATTATGGGAAATTCACCCCTCCACTTT. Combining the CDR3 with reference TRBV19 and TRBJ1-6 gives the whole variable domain DGGITQSPKYLFRKEGQNVTLSCEQNLNHDAMYWYRQDPGQGLRLIYYSQIVNDFQKGDIAEGYSVSREKKESFPLTVTSAQKNPTAFYLCASSIMGNSPLHFGNGTRLTVT.

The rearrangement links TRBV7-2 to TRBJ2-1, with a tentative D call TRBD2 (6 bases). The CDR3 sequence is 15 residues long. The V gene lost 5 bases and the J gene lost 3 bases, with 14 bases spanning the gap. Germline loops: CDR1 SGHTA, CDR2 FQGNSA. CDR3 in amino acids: CASSPAGGDYNEQFF. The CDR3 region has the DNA TGTGCCAGCAGCCCAGCGGGCGGGGACTACAATGAGCAGTTCTTC.

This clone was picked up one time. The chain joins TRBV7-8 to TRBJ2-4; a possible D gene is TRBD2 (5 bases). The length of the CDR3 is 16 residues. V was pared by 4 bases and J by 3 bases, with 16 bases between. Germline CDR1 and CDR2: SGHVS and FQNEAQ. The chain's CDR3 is CASSSPGGAGKNIQYF. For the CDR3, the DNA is TGTGCCAGCAGCTCTCCCGGAGGAGCCGGCAAAAACATTCAGTACTTC.

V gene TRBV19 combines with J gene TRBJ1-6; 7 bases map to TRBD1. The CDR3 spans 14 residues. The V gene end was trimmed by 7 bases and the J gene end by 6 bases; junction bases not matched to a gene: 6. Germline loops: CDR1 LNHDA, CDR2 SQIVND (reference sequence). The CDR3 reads CASTWTGSNSPLHF. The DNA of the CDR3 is TGTGCCAGTACCTGGACAGGTTCTAATTCACCCCTCCACTTT.

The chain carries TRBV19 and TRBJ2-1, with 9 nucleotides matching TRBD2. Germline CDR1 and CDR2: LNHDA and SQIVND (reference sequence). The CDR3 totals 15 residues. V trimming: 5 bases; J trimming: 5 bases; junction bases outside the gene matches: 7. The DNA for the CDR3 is TGTGCCAGTAGTGAGATTAGCGGGGGACACAATGAGCAGTTCTTC. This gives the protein CASSEISGGHNEQFF.

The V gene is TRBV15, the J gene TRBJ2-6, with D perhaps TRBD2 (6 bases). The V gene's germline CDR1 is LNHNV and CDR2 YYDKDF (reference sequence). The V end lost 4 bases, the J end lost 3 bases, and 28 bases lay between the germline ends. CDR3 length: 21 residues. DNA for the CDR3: TGTGCCACCAGCAACTACACTTATAGACGAGGGGAGGTGGATGGGGCCAACGTCCTGACTTTC. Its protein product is CATSNYTYRRGEVDGANVLTF.

The CDR3 region is CASSFAAGRSGANVLTF. The CDR3 coding sequence is TGCGCCAGCAGCTTTGCGGCAGGGCGGAGCGGGGCCAACGTCCTGACTTTC. This chain uses TRBV5-1 with TRBJ2-6, with D possibly matching TRBD1 (5 bases). Germline V gene data show CDR1 as SGHRS and CDR2 as YFSETQ. CDR3 length: 17 amino acids. V was clipped by 2 bases and J by 4 bases, with 16 bases between them.

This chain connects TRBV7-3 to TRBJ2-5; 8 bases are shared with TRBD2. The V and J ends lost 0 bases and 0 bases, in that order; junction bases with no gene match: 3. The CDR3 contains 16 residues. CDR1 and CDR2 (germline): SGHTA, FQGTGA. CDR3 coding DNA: TGTGCCAGCAGCTTAACCGGGGGGGAGTACCAAGAGACCCAGTACTTC. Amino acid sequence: CASSLTGGEYQETQYF. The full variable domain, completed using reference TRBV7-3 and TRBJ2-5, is GAGVSQTPSNKVTEKGKYVELRCDPISGHTALYWYRQSLGQGPEFLIYFQGTGAADDSGLPNDRFFAVRPEGSVSTLKIQRTERGDSAVYLCASSLTGGEYQETQYFGPGTRLLVL.

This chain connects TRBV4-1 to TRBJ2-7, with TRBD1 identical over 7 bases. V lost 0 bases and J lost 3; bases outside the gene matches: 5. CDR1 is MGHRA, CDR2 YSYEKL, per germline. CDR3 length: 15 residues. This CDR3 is CASSQDYRDSYEQYF. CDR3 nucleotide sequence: TGCGCCAGCAGCCAAGATTATCGGGACAGCTACGAGCAGTACTTC.

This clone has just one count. This CDR3 reads CASSSQGSNEQFF. In DNA form, the CDR3 reads TGTGCCAGCAGTTCTCAGGGTTCCAATGAGCAGTTCTTC. This sequence joins TRBV6-5 and TRBJ2-1, with D possibly being TRBD1 (5 bases). The germline CDR1 and CDR2 sequences are MNHEY and SVGAGI. This CDR3 has 13 amino acids. Trimming took 4 bases from V and 6 from J, leaving 10 bases between them.

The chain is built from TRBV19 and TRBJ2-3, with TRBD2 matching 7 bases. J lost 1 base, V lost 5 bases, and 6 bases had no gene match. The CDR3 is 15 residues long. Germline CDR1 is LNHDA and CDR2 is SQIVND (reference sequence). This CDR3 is CASSPVGGGTDTQYF. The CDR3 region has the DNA TGTGCCAGTAGTCCCGTGGGGGGGGGCACAGATACGCAGTATTTT.

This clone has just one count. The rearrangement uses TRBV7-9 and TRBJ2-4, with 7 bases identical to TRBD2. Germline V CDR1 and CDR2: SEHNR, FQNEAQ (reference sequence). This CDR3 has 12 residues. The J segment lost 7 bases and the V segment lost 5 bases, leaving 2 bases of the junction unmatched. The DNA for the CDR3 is TGTGCCAGCAGCCCGGGGGGTAACATTCAGTACTTC. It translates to CASSPGGNIQYF. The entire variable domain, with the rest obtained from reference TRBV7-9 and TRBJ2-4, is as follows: DTGVSQNPRHKITKRGQNVTFRCDPISEHNRLYWYRQTLGQGPEFLTYFQNEAQLEKSRLLSDRFSAERPKGSFSTLEIQRTEQGDSAMYLCASSPGGNIQYFGAGTRLSVL.

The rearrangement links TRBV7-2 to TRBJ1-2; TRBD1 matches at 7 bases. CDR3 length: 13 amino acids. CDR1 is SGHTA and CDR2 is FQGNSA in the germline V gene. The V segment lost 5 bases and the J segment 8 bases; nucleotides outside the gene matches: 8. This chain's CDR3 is CASSETGRSGYTF. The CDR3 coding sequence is TGTGCCAGCAGCGAGACAGGGCGCTCGGGCTACACCTTC.

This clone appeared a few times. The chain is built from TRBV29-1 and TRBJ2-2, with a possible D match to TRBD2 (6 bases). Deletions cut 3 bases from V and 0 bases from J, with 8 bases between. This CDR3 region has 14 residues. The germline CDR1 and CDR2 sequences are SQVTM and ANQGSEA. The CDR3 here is CSVEGGSNTGELFF. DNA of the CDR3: TGCAGCGTTGAGGGGGGATCGAACACCGGGGAGCTGTTTTTT.